A selection of T cell receptor beta chains follows, all from one sample in a study of blood T cells in healthy people across ages. TCRdb re-derived calls from the 5' RACE reads in MiXCR, one entry per CDR3 protein. The sample contains 1.5 million to 2 million distinct CDR3 sequences, almost 35% of which appear only once. Source material: blood. Receptor source: a woman aged 25 to 39 in good health. Each CDR3 is given with its conserved first and last residue. D genes are given only for firm matches. Only some rows state a clone size, as once, few, many or a class for expanded clones.

v_gene: TRBV20-1
d_gene: TRBD2
abundance: NA
j_gene: TRBJ2-7
CDR3aa: CSAGRLAGDSSYNEQYF
CDR3nt: TGCAGTGCTGGAAGACTAGCGGGAGACAGCTCCTACAATGAGCAGTACTTC

v_gene: TRBV30
d_gene: NA
abundance: NA
j_gene: TRBJ1-1
CDR3aa: CAWSGITGTEAFF
CDR3nt: TGTGCCTGGAGTGGTATTACAGGGACTGAAGCTTTCTTT

v_gene: TRBV7-3
d_gene: NA
abundance: NA
j_gene: TRBJ2-7
CDR3aa: CASSSAPWAAEQYF
CDR3nt: TGTGCCAGCAGCTCGGCCCCCTGGGCAGCCGAGCAGTACTTC

v_gene: TRBV29-1
d_gene: NA
abundance: many
j_gene: TRBJ2-3
CDR3aa: CSVLKAGTTDTQYF
CDR3nt: TGCAGCGTCCTCAAGGCGGGTACCACAGATACGCAGTATTTT

v_gene: TRBV3-1
d_gene: NA
abundance: few
j_gene: TRBJ1-1
CDR3aa: CASKETGSGTEAFF
CDR3nt: TGTGCCAGCAAAGAAACAGGGTCTGGCACTGAAGCTTTCTTT

v_gene: TRBV4-1
d_gene: TRBD2
abundance: NA
j_gene: TRBJ2-6
CDR3aa: CASSRIPGLISGANVPTF
CDR3nt: TGCGCCAGCAGCCGAATACCGGGACTAATATCTGGGGCCAACGTCCCGACTTTC

v_gene: TRBV12-3/TRBV12-4
d_gene: NA
abundance: NA
j_gene: TRBJ2-3
CDR3aa: CASNFASTDTQYF
CDR3nt: TGTGCCAGCAACTTCGCTAGCACAGATACGCAGTATTTT

v_gene: TRBV7-2
d_gene: TRBD2
abundance: NA
j_gene: TRBJ2-1
CDR3aa: CASSPLAGGAPNEQFF
CDR3nt: TGTGCCAGCAGCCCCTTAGCGGGAGGGGCCCCGAATGAGCAGTTCTTC

v_gene: TRBV18
d_gene: NA
abundance: few
j_gene: TRBJ1-1
CDR3aa: CASSLVGSPDTEAFF
CDR3nt: TGTGCCAGCTCACTTGTCGGTTCCCCGGACACTGAAGCTTTCTTT

v_gene: TRBV28
d_gene: NA
abundance: NA
j_gene: TRBJ2-7
CDR3aa: CASSPSMQRSSSYEQYF
CDR3nt: TGTGCCAGCAGCCCCTCTATGCAGCGGTCGAGCTCCTACGAGCAGTACTTC

v_gene: TRBV7-6
d_gene: NA
abundance: NA
j_gene: TRBJ2-7
CDR3aa: CASSFLDNGEQYF
CDR3nt: TGTGCCAGCAGCTTCCTAGATAATGGGGAGCAGTACTTC

v_gene: TRBV6-6
d_gene: NA
abundance: many
j_gene: TRBJ2-5
CDR3aa: CASGKRTGRQETQYF
CDR3nt: TGTGCCAGCGGAAAGAGAACCGGGAGACAAGAGACCCAGTACTTC

v_gene: TRBV12-5
d_gene: NA
abundance: few
j_gene: TRBJ2-1
CDR3aa: CASVPGGDRGHNEQFF
CDR3nt: TGTGCTAGTGTTCCCGGGGGGGATAGGGGGCACAATGAGCAGTTCTTC

v_gene: TRBV9
d_gene: NA
abundance: NA
j_gene: TRBJ2-3
CDR3aa: CASSSNQDADTQYF
CDR3nt: TGTGCCAGCAGCAGTAATCAGGATGCAGATACGCAGTATTTT

v_gene: TRBV20-1
d_gene: TRBD2
abundance: NA
j_gene: TRBJ2-3
CDR3aa: CSSLAGGSPRRATQYF
CDR3nt: TGCAGTTCTTTAGCGGGAGGGTCTCCCCGTCGAGCTACGCAGTATTTT

v_gene: TRBV2
d_gene: NA
abundance: once
j_gene: TRBJ1-2
CDR3aa: CAASAAGPIDGYTF
CDR3nt: TGTGCCGCTTCCGCGGCAGGCCCCATAGATGGCTACACCTTC

v_gene: TRBV20-1
d_gene: TRBD2
abundance: NA
j_gene: TRBJ2-5
CDR3aa: CSARNSGRPGETQYF
CDR3nt: TGCAGTGCTCGAAATAGCGGGAGGCCGGGAGAGACCCAGTACTTC

v_gene: TRBV7-6
d_gene: NA
abundance: NA
j_gene: TRBJ1-1
CDR3aa: CAGSLGGNTEAFF
CDR3nt: TGTGCCGGCAGCTTAGGAGGGAACACTGAAGCTTTCTTT

v_gene: TRBV28
d_gene: NA
abundance: NA
j_gene: TRBJ2-7
CDR3aa: CASSSPGASSYEQYF
CDR3nt: TGTGCCAGCAGCTCCCCAGGGGCAAGCTCCTACGAGCAGTACTTC

v_gene: TRBV3-1
d_gene: NA
abundance: NA
j_gene: TRBJ1-1
CDR3aa: CAGSQGASEAFF
CDR3nt: TGTGCCGGCAGCCAAGGGGCGTCTGAAGCTTTCTTT

v_gene: TRBV7-6
d_gene: TRBD2
abundance: NA
j_gene: TRBJ2-1
CDR3aa: CASSLEGAGPNNEQFF
CDR3nt: TGTGCCAGCAGCTTAGAGGGAGCGGGGCCGAACAATGAGCAGTTCTTC

v_gene: TRBV24-1
d_gene: NA
abundance: few
j_gene: TRBJ2-5
CDR3aa: CATSDLFEETQYF
CDR3nt: TGTGCCACCAGTGATCTGTTTGAAGAGACCCAGTACTTC

v_gene: TRBV7-8
d_gene: NA
abundance: NA
j_gene: TRBJ1-5
CDR3aa: CASSLDGRNNQPQHF
CDR3nt: TGTGCCAGCAGCTTAGACGGGAGGAACAATCAGCCCCAGCATTTT

v_gene: TRBV9
d_gene: TRBD1
abundance: NA
j_gene: TRBJ1-1
CDR3aa: CASSVEGTGDTEAFF
CDR3nt: TGTGCCAGCAGCGTAGAAGGGACAGGGGACACTGAAGCTTTCTTT

v_gene: TRBV6-6
d_gene: NA
abundance: few
j_gene: TRBJ2-3
CDR3aa: CANSYSLEIHTQYF
CDR3nt: TGTGCCAACAGTTACTCTCTGGAAATCCATACGCAGTATTTT

v_gene: TRBV29-1
d_gene: TRBD2
abundance: once
j_gene: TRBJ2-2
CDR3aa: CSVEAGVGTGELFF
CDR3nt: TGCAGCGTCGAAGCGGGAGTTGGCACCGGGGAGCTGTTTTTT

v_gene: TRBV15
d_gene: NA
abundance: few
j_gene: TRBJ1-6
CDR3aa: CATSTFAFTGRPLHF
CDR3nt: TGTGCCACCAGCACCTTCGCCTTTACAGGCCGCCCCCTCCACTTT

v_gene: TRBV28
d_gene: NA
abundance: NA
j_gene: TRBJ1-5
CDR3aa: CATSEEGKGQPQHF
CDR3nt: TGTGCCACCAGTGAGGAGGGTAAGGGTCAGCCCCAGCATTTT